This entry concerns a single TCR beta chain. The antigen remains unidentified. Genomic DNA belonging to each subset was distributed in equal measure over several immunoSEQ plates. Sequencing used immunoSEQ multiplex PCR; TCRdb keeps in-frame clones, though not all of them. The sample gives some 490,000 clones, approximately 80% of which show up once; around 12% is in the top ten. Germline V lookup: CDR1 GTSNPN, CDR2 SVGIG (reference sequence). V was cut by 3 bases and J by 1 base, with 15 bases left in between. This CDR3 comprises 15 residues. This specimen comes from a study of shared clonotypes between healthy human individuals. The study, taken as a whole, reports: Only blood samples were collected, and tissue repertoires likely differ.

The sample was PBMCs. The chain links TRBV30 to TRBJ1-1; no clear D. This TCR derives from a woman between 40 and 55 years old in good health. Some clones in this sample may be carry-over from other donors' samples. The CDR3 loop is CAWSATQRRNTEAFF. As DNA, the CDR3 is TGTGCCTGGAGCGCAACACAACGAAGGAACACTGAAGCTTTCTTT.